Following are 5 T cell receptor beta chains from one sample sequenced in a study of T cell repertoires in cytomegalovirus infection. Each CDR3 protein gets one entry after TCRdb re-called the reads with MiXCR. This table holds some 600,000 distinct CDR3 sequences, 24% found once. Sequenced: CD8+ T cells from PBMCs. All receptors come from a human donor in good health (CMV status not recorded). Some clones in this sample may be carry-over from other donors' samples.

The genes are TRBV12-3 or TRBV12-4 and TRBJ2-3; D perhaps matches TRBD2 (5 bases). There are 14 residues in the CDR3. V dropped 6 bases and J dropped 2 bases, with 12 bases sitting between them. CDR3 in DNA: TGTGCCAGCAGCCGGGCTAGCTACACAGATACGCAGTATTTT. It translates to CASSRASYTDTQYF.

This clonotype was seen only a few times. The chain joins TRBV2 to TRBJ2-7, with D tentatively TRBD1 (6 bases). The germline gives CDR1 SNHLY, CDR2 FYNNEI. This CDR3 has 16 residues. V gave up 6 bases and J gave up 0 bases, with 18 bases separating them. CDR3 region: CASSPWGRQPSYEQYF. The CDR3 DNA sequence: TGTGCCAGCAGCCCTTGGGGGCGACAGCCCTCCTACGAGCAGTACTTC.

V gene TRBV29-1 combines with J gene TRBJ2-1, with D perhaps matching TRBD1 (7 bases). The germline V gene has CDR1 SQVTM and CDR2 ANQGSEA. Trimming took 3 bases from V and 2 from J, leaving 11 bases between them. The CDR3 runs to 14 residues. The CDR3 sequence is CSVEGRGAYNEQFF. The CDR3 DNA is TGCAGCGTTGAGGGCAGGGGGGCCTACAATGAGCAGTTCTTC.

This clonotype has just a few counts. The chain combines TRBV14 with TRBJ1-1; D call uncertain. Germline V lookup: CDR1 SGHDN, CDR2 FVKESK. There are 15 residues in the CDR3. The germline V and J ends were trimmed by 0 bases and 5 bases, with 13 bases remaining between them. The CDR3 sequence: CASSQDSGRVTEAFF. The DNA of the CDR3 is TGTGCCAGCAGCCAAGATAGTGGTCGGGTTACTGAAGCTTTCTTT.

The gene calls are TRBV15 and TRBJ1-2; D may be TRBD1 (6 bases). The CDR3 sequence is 15 residues long. Germline CDR1 LNHNV, CDR2 YYDKDF (reference sequence). Between the trimmed V and J ends, which lost 3 bases and 4 bases, there was a span of 15 bases. The CDR3 coding sequence is TGTGCCACCAGCAGGAGGGGGGGGCCCAGCTATGGCTACACCTTC. Its translation is CATSRRGGPSYGYTF.